This T cell receptor (beta chain) was sequenced during a study of cytomegalovirus exposure and HLA in healthy donors. The V segment lost 7 bases and the J segment 9 bases; nucleotides outside the gene matches: 3. Germline V gives CDR1 LGHNT, CDR2 FRNRAP. The CDR3 covers 11 residues. With 60 Vbeta and 13 Jbeta primers, the PCR was carried out. The assay was immunoSEQ multiplex PCR, and TCRdb's table has in-frame clones only and misses some. The sample shows around 220,000 clones, approximately 79% of them seen only once. This clone is a singleton in its sample. What it binds is not known. Findings of the study overall: Cytomegalovirus-associated TCR beta chains were listed, numbering roughly 150. As a later analysis showed, a missense DCLRE1C variant was linked to trimming of TCR beta V- and J-genes. Prior analysis indicated that the majority of TCR beta V segments exhibited productivity approximately 87% or approximately 30% of the time.

The sequencing sample was made of PBMCs. The TCR originated in a man between 18 and 35 years old in good health and CMV-seronegative. This sequence joins TRBV12-5 and TRBJ2-1, with 7 bases identical to TRBD2. The CDR3 spells CASAGGTEQFF. DNA of the CDR3: TGTGCTAGTGCGGGAGGCACTGAGCAGTTCTTC.